The 23 T cell receptor beta chains reported below all come from one sample, sequenced in a study of regulatory T cells in long-lasting Graves disease (dated by TCRdb to about 2021). The time point label, as the study defines it: persistent/refractory GD, antithyroid drugs over 5 years with positive TRAb. RNA was extracted from PBMCs in TRIzol for both TCR sequencing and RNA sequencing. The library relied on multiplex PCR. Sequencing took place on an Illumina HiSeq 4000. TCR beta libraries were built with iRepertoire HTBI primers and Arm-PCR amplification of CDR3 regions. TCRdb reprocessed the public reads (quality trimming at Q25 with fastp, clone calling with MiXCR) and kept in-frame beta chains. Rows are unified per CDR3 protein, each entry keeping the most common DNA and genes. In all, the sample holds approximately 400,000 distinct CDR3 sequences, and roughly a quarter of those were seen once. The ten top clones hold approximately 25% of the sample.

Source: peripheral blood mononuclear cells (PBMCs), taken when the disease was refractory, from a patient treated with antithyroid drugs. The receptors shown here come from a female donor with Graves disease.

This clonotype was picked up a small number of times. The chain links TRBV2 to TRBJ1-1; unclear D gene. V dropped 6 bases and J dropped 1 base, with 18 bases sitting between them. The CDR3 covers 16 residues. Germline V gene lookup returns CDR1 SNHLY and CDR2 FYNNEI. CDR3 residues: CASSSNIAGGNTEAFF. DNA of the CDR3: TGTGCCAGCAGCAGTAATATAGCGGGAGGGAACACTGAAGCTTTCTTT. The full variable domain, in which reference TRBV2 and TRBJ1-1 provide the parts outside the CDR3, is EPEVTQTPSHQVTQMGQEVILRCVPISNHLYFYWYRQILGQKVEFLVSFYNNEISEKSEIFDDQFSVERPDGSNFTLKIRSTKLEDSAMYFCASSSNIAGGNTEAFFGQGTRLTVV.

Details on this clonotype: This may come from a read error, since a much larger clone is one base off. V is TRBV12-3 or TRBV12-4 and J is TRBJ2-7, with unresolved D. The CDR3 is made up of 11 amino acids. V lost 8 bases to trimming and J lost 6 bases, with 11 bases between them. This CDR3 is CASGRPTEQYF. The CDR3 nucleotides read TGTGCCAGCGGACGGCCCACCGAGCAGTACTTC.

This clonotype was seen many times. The chain couples TRBV28 to TRBJ1-1; D not resolved. Deletions cut 4 bases from V and 0 bases from J, with 9 bases between. CDR1 is MDHEN, CDR2 SYDVKM, per germline. The CDR3 spans 14 residues. CDR3 DNA sequence: TGTGCCAGCAGTTCGGGTCCTCTGAACACTGAAGCTTTCTTT. Protein product: CASSSGPLNTEAFF.

This clonotype was recorded at least ten times. V usage is TRBV2 and J usage is TRBJ1-6, with TRBD1 matching 8 bases. V lost 8 bases to trimming and J lost 7 bases; unmatched junction nucleotides: 10. This CDR3 comprises 15 residues. Looked up from germline, CDR1 is SNHLY and CDR2 is FYNNEI. The CDR3 DNA reads TGTGCCAGCTCGGCCAGGGGGCTAGAGAATTCACCCCTCCACTTT. It specifies CASSARGLENSPLHF.

The chain has TRBV30 and TRBJ2-2; either TRBD1 or TRBD2 may supply D (5 bases each). The CDR3 runs to 15 residues. Looked up from germline, CDR1 is GTSNPN and CDR2 is SVGIG (reference sequence). V was cut by 0 bases and J by 6 bases, with 14 bases left in between. CDR3 amino acids: CAWSVGWGRAGELFF. The CDR3 DNA reads TGTGCCTGGAGTGTAGGTTGGGGACGGGCCGGGGAGCTGTTTTTT.

In this sample, this clonotype turned up a few times. V usage is TRBV27 and J usage is TRBJ2-5; D is unclear. The germline V and J ends were trimmed by 3 bases and 7 bases, with 6 bases remaining between them. This CDR3 spans 11 amino acids. Looked up from germline, CDR1 is MNHEY and CDR2 is SMNVEV (reference sequence). The CDR3 sequence is CASSFGGTQYF. CDR3 bases: TGTGCCAGCAGTTTTGGTGGGACCCAGTACTTC.

The CDR3 DNA is TGTGCCAGCAGCTTAGGTGCCTTAGGACCCGCGAACACCGGGGAGCTGTTTTTT. This gives the protein CASSLGALGPANTGELFF. The chain carries TRBV7-2 and TRBJ2-2; no firm D call. CDR3 length: 18 amino acids. CDR1 SGHTA and CDR2 FQGNSA come from the germline V gene. The germline V and J ends were trimmed by 1 base and 0 bases, with 15 bases remaining between them. The full variable domain, rest sourced from reference TRBV7-2 and TRBJ2-2, is GAGVSQSPSNKVTEKGKDVELRCDPISGHTALYWYRQSLGQGLEFLIYFQGNSAPDKSGLPSDRFSAERTGGSVSTLTIQRTQQEDSAVYLCASSLGALGPANTGELFFGEGSRLTVL.

This clonotype has only a few counts. The CDR3 does not end in the conserved phenylalanine or tryptophan, so this is likely a read error. J is TRBJ1-6 and V is TRBV11-2, with 7 nucleotides matching TRBD1. Looked up from germline, CDR1 is SGHAT and CDR2 is FQNNGV. CDR3 size: 14 residues. V dropped 7 bases and J dropped 7; count of bases not matched to a gene: 7. The CDR3 DNA reads TGTGCCAGCAACCGCCCGGGACAGAATTCACCCCTCCACCTT. Residues: CASNRPGQNSPLHL.

In this sample, this clonotype turned up a few times. The chain has TRBV27 and TRBJ2-7; D call uncertain. Germline loops: CDR1 MNHEY, CDR2 SMNVEV (reference sequence). V lost 6 bases to trimming and J lost 3 bases, with 18 bases between them. The CDR3 spans 15 residues. The CDR3 protein is CASSSFPGPNYEQYF. CDR3 nucleotides: TGTGCCAGCAGCTCCTTTCCCGGTCCTAACTACGAGCAGTACTTC.

The CDR3 is CASSHSDRPREQYF. In DNA, the CDR3 is TGCGCCAGCAGCCACTCGGACAGGCCTCGCGAGCAGTACTTC. V and J are TRBV5-1 and TRBJ2-7; 7 bases are shared with TRBD1. Losses at the gene ends were 4 bases for V and 6 bases for J; bases not matched to a gene: 10. The CDR3 sequence is 14 residues long. CDR1 and CDR2 from the germline V gene are SGHRS and YFSETQ. Drawing the rest from reference TRBV5-1 and TRBJ2-7, the complete variable domain is KAGVTQTPRYLIKTRGQQVTLSCSPISGHRSVSWYQQTPGQGLQFLFEYFSETQRNKGNFPGRFSGRQFSNSRSEMNVSTLELGDSALYLCASSHSDRPREQYFGPGTRLTVT.

This clonotype was counted at least ten times. The rearrangement links TRBV12-3 or TRBV12-4 to TRBJ2-5; perhaps TRBD2 as D (5 bases). Trimming cost V 4 bases and J 0 bases, with 15 bases left between them. This CDR3 is built from 16 residues. This CDR3 is CASSWPGTSDQETQYF. The CDR3 DNA sequence: TGTGCCAGCAGTTGGCCGGGAACCTCCGACCAAGAGACCCAGTACTTC.

This chain's CDR3 is CASRTGSYGYTF. The DNA for the CDR3 is TGTGCCAGTCGGACAGGGAGCTATGGCTACACCTTC. The chain couples TRBV19 to TRBJ1-2; TRBD1 aligns across 8 bases. The germline V gene encodes CDR1 LNHDA and CDR2 SQIVND (reference sequence). The ends lost 8 bases at V and 4 bases at J; junction bases unmatched: 3. This CDR3 region has 12 residues.

At least ten counts were recorded for this clonotype. The CDR3 spells CASSLNPGSNTGELFF. The DNA of the CDR3 is TGTGCCAGCAGTTTAAACCCAGGGTCGAACACCGGGGAGCTGTTTTTT. This sequence joins TRBV28 and TRBJ2-2, with a possible D match to TRBD1 (5 bases). Germline CDR1 MDHEN, CDR2 SYDVKM. V was pared by 2 bases and J by 0 bases, with 10 bases between. This CDR3 has 16 amino acids.

The chain recombines TRBV28 with TRBJ1-5; D not resolved. Germline CDR1 is MDHEN and CDR2 is SYDVKM. V shed 3 bases and J shed 3 bases, with 12 bases lying between them. There are 15 residues in the CDR3. CDR3 sequence (DNA): TGTGCCAGCAGTTTCGGTCGCGTGACCAATCAGCCCCAGCATTTT. It translates to CASSFGRVTNQPQHF.

This clonotype has a count of ten or more. V gene TRBV20-1 combines with J gene TRBJ1-5, with D unresolved. Per the germline V gene, CDR1 is DFQATT and CDR2 is SNEGSKA (reference sequence). Trimming left V 6 bases short and J 6 bases short, with 12 bases between. CDR3 length: 12 residues. CDR3 sequence reads: CSATRGGQPQHF. The CDR3, as DNA: TGCAGTGCCACCCGTGGCGGTCAGCCCCAGCATTTT.

This clonotype was counted at least ten times. The V gene is TRBV20-1, the J gene TRBJ1-1; the D is unclear. Trimming left V 5 bases short and J 4 bases short, with 14 bases between. The CDR3 runs to 13 residues. Germline lookup yields CDR1 DFQATT and CDR2 SNEGSKA (reference sequence). The CDR3: CSAPGLEGTEAFF. The CDR3 coding sequence is TGCAGTGCTCCGGGGTTGGAGGGCACTGAAGCTTTCTTT.

The CDR3: CASSYSPNRGSGELFF. The CDR3, as DNA: TGTGCCAGCAGTTACTCCCCTAATCGGGGCTCCGGGGAGCTGTTTTTT. This chain connects TRBV6-9 to TRBJ2-2; possibly TRBD1 or TRBD2 for D (5 bases each). The V end was cut by 3 bases, the J end by 6 bases, with 17 bases between. CDR1 and CDR2 (germline): MNHGY, SVAAGI. This CDR3 has 16 residues.

A few counts support this clonotype. The DNA for the CDR3 is TGCGCCAGCAGCCAAGGACAGGGGGCGCCTAGGTATGGCTACACCTTC. This translates into CASSQGQGAPRYGYTF. The genes are TRBV5-1 and TRBJ1-2; 11 bases line up with TRBD1. CDR3 length: 16 amino acids. V shed 4 bases and J 5 bases; nucleotides not matched to a gene: 10. Germline V gene sequence: CDR1 SGHRS, CDR2 YFSETQ.

The genes are TRBV29-1 and TRBJ1-1, with 7 bases matching TRBD1. Germline trimming cut 6 bases from V and 5 bases from J; bases unmatched to any gene: 12. Germline assignment: CDR1 SQVTM and CDR2 ANQGSEA. This CDR3 contains 14 residues. DNA of the CDR3: TGCAGCGTCCAAACTGGCAGGGGGGTTACTGAAGCTTTCTTT. Translation gives CSVQTGRGVTEAFF.

This clonotype was recorded a few times. The genes are TRBV19 and TRBJ1-1; TRBD1 is a possible D gene (6 bases). The CDR3 is 13 residues long. Germline V gene data show CDR1 as LNHDA and CDR2 as SQIVND (reference sequence). Trimming left V 6 bases short and J 3 bases short, with 11 bases between. CDR3 sequence (DNA): TGTGCCAGTAGCACAGGGCCGGACACTGAAGCTTTCTTT. It translates to CASSTGPDTEAFF.

The sample holds a few counts of this clonotype. CDR3 sequence: CASYREGGYEQYF. The CDR3 nucleotides are TGCGCCAGCTACCGGGAAGGAGGCTACGAGCAGTACTTC. The V and J genes are TRBV5-1 and TRBJ2-7, with TRBD2 as a possible D gene (5 bases). This CDR3 is 13 amino acids long. Germline lookup yields CDR1 SGHRS and CDR2 YFSETQ. V was trimmed by 7 bases and J by 3 bases, leaving 14 bases between them.

This clonotype was recorded at least ten times. This chain links TRBV20-1 with TRBJ2-5; 8 nucleotides match TRBD2. Losses at the gene ends were 5 bases for V and 5 bases for J; bases not matched to a gene: 4. The CDR3 loop spans 12 amino acids. Germline assignment: CDR1 DFQATT and CDR2 SNEGSKA (reference sequence). CDR3 in amino acids: CSAATGGETQYF. The CDR3 coding sequence is TGCAGTGCTGCCACGGGGGGGGAGACCCAGTACTTC.

This clonotype has just one count. J is TRBJ2-7 and V is TRBV19; unclear D gene. Germline values: CDR1 LNHDA, CDR2 SQIVND (reference sequence). Trimming removed 5 bases from V and 3 bases from J, with 20 bases in between. The CDR3 consists of 16 residues. CDR3 region: CASSPRAQNPLYEQYF. In nucleotides, the CDR3 is TGTGCCAGTAGTCCCCGGGCACAGAACCCACTCTACGAGCAGTACTTC.